A selection of T cell receptor beta chains follows, all from one sample in a study of T cell changes during pregnancy in multiple sclerosis. Measured with immunoSEQ multiplex PCR; TCRdb has only the in-frame clones, and not every one. Of more than 85,000 clones detected, around 94% appear once; the ten largest clones hold approximately 1.2%. The source material was peripheral blood, sampled in the second trimester of pregnancy. The receptors originated from a female donor with multiple sclerosis, enrolled in a pregnancy study. The CDR3 runs from the conserved cysteine through the conserved F or W.

V,CDR3
TRBV6-6,CASSLRDSSYEQYF
TRBV7-6,CASSLTGLAGLSSYNEQFF
TRBV11-2,CASSLGGDRSYEQYF
TRBV6-1,CASGGGALFYGYTF
TRBV30,CAWSVDNPGEQYF
TRBV7-9,CASTPGAGELFF
TRBV30,CAWSHGQTDTQYF
TRBV19,CASSMGWWRSSYNSPLHF
TRBV7-2,CASSLGGVWTDTQYF
TRBV10-3,CAISELGPIEAFF
TRBV14,CASSQVQGWTEAFF
TRBV7-9,CASSHPTGLNTEAFF
TRBV7-9,CASSTGQAYGYTF
TRBV7-9,CASSPAGWATDTQYF
TRBV5-1,CASKISGLAGRGETQYF
TRBV7-9,CASSSGGGSNQPQHF
TRBV28,CASSPPGLFVGEQYF
TRBV5-1,CASSLTGRGWAEAFF
TRBV4-2,CASSRSGGRARDTQYF
TRBV7-2,CASNREENTEAFF
TRBV6-5,CASSYRRRAGQPQHF
TRBV7-9,CASSLGSDGRVRGEQFF
TRBV6-1,CASSERRERNTGELFF
TRBV28,CASLRGAGGPGEQFF
TRBV6-1,CASSEIPGQRNEKLFF
TRBV19,CASSRGQGSFDTQYF
TRBV2,CASSSPTPGTGGGGIQYF
TRBV18,CASSSLPGLRDNEQFF
TRBV2,CASSEAGLAETQYF
TRBV27,CASSTRQGGRLEQYF
TRBV5-1,CASSFGAGDNEQFF
TRBV7-9,CASSEGINNYNSPLHF
TRBV6-5,CASSYSRDNQPQHF
TRBV6-1,CASRALAGVYGEQYF
TRBV5-1,CASSLRVLGVDSYEQYF
TRBV6-1,CASSEAPETGATGNTIYF
TRBV5-1,CASSLVQGIDYTF
TRBV29-1,CSVEVGGQVKNIQYF
TRBV5-4,CASSFATGISYEQYF
TRBV25-1,CASSEISLISYEQYF
TRBV7-9,CASSLAGALGYTF
TRBV5-5,CASSVRDSNTEAFF
TRBV5-1,CASTLGVGELFF
TRBV30,CAWTFGNTIYF
TRBV19,CATGQGSGETQYF
TRBV6-6,CASIERPQETQYF